This T cell receptor (beta chain) emerged from a study of OX40 agonist ivuxolimab in advanced cancers. Looking at the study overall: Patients were dosed with the agonistic anti-OX40 (CD134) antibody ivuxolimab.

The assay was immunoSEQ multiplex PCR, and TCRdb's table has in-frame clones only and misses some. Of tens of thousands of clones listed, 94% are singletons. V shed 5 bases and J shed 5 bases, with 14 bases lying between them. Germline-derived CDR1 and CDR2 are MNHEY and SVGAGI. The CDR3 runs to 14 residues. Overall study results and limits: Low normalized T-cell clonal expansion also characterized some of the nonresponders.

About this clone: What it recognizes is unknown.

This TCR came from an adult with an advanced solid tumor such as melanoma, head and neck, liver or kidney cancer. The chain joins TRBV6-5 to TRBJ2-3; D may match TRBD1 or TRBD2 (5 bases each). This sample comprised CD4+ or CD8+ T cells sorted from blood, obtained in a trial of the OX40 agonist ivuxolimab. CDR3 coding DNA: TGTGCCAGCAGTCCATGGACACGGGAAGATACGCAGTATTTT. Its translation is CASSPWTREDTQYF.